This TCR beta chain was sequenced in a study of T cells in Graves' hyperthyroidism and ophthalmopathy. In this sample, this clonotype turned up many times. Germline V CDR1 and CDR2: SGHTA, FQGNSA. This CDR3 is 14 amino acids long. Trimming shortened V by 1 base and J by 2 bases, and 8 bases separated the two germline ends. Graves' hyperthyroidism was deemed stable given no ophthalmopathy progression within 18 months. Orbital computed tomography, thyroid ultrasound, serum thyroxine and TRAb, and clinical symptoms together informed the diagnoses. Amplification targeted TCR beta CDR3 regions from RNA transcripts. HTBI primers were the set used in a first-round RT-PCR of the TCR CDR3. TCRdb ran MiXCR on the multiplex PCR reads and lists one entry per CDR3 protein. In the table there are about 680,000 distinct CDR3 sequences, 35% of which are singletons.

V and J are TRBV7-2 and TRBJ1-2; D is unclear. The clonotype originates from a woman in her 40s with Graves' hyperthyroidism. Source material: blood. CDR3 loop: CASSLGPTNYGYTF. The DNA of the CDR3 is TGTGCCAGCAGCTTAGGGCCCACCAACTATGGCTACACCTTC.